This TCR beta chain was recorded in a study of spatial heterogeneity in lung cancer. Time point given: sample taken at primary tumor resection. Overall study findings and caveats: Counts of expanded intratumoral alpha and beta TCRs tracked tumor mutation counts. Expanded TCRs classified as ubiquitous or regional were counted, and these counts tracked ubiquitous and regional nonsynonymous mutations, respectively.

This clonotype occurred many times. As yet, its antigen is unknown. The library was built for alpha chains, so this beta chain is an off-target read and its size means little. Using its own MiXCR run on the 5' RACE reads, TCRdb lists one record per CDR3 protein. This table holds 6,000 to 9,500 distinct CDR3 sequences, approximately 8.9% found once. V was pared by 7 bases and J by 0 bases, with 4 bases between. Looked up from germline, CDR1 is DFQATT and CDR2 is SNEGSKA (reference sequence). The CDR3 is 12 residues long. The material sequenced was lung tumor tissue, taken at surgery. The TCR comes from a male donor with early-stage non-small cell lung cancer. This rearrangement joins TRBV20-1 to TRBJ2-6; D gene ambiguous. For the CDR3, the DNA is TGCAGTGGGGCCTCTGGGGCCAACGTCCTGACTTTC. Encoded protein: CSGASGANVLTF.